The 26 T cell receptor beta chains given below trace back to one sample, sequenced in a study of blood T cell repertoires in COVID-19. The assay was immunoSEQ multiplex PCR, and TCRdb's table has in-frame clones only and misses some. The sample lists roughly 150,000 clones; just over 90% were seen once. The specimen was peripheral blood. The receptors were sampled from a man younger than 30 with acute or convalescent COVID-19.

The chain is built from TRBV3-1 (or the pseudogene TRBV3-2) and TRBJ1-3; 8 bases fit TRBD1. V lost 4 bases, J lost 5 bases, and 4 bases stayed unmatched. CDR1 is LGHDT, CDR2 YNNKEL, per germline (reference sequence). The CDR3 covers 14 residues. The CDR3 spells CASSLWDRRNTIYF. The CDR3 coding sequence is TGTGCCAGCAGCCTATGGGACAGGAGAAACACCATATATTTT.

The chain carries TRBV12-5 and TRBJ2-2; 7 bases are a match to TRBD1. Germline-derived CDR1 and CDR2 are LGHNT and FRNRAP. V trimming: 5 bases; J trimming: 3 bases; junction bases outside the gene matches: 12. This CDR3 spans 17 amino acids. The CDR3 DNA follows: TGTGCTAGTGGTACTAACCCCGGGACAGCCTACACCGGGGAGCTGTTTTTT. This codes for CASGTNPGTAYTGELFF.

This chain uses TRBV5-6 with TRBJ2-5, with TRBD2 as a possible D gene (6 bases). CDR1 and CDR2 (germline): SGHDT, YYEEEE. V dropped 2 bases and J dropped 4 bases, with 9 bases sitting between them. This CDR3 has 13 residues. This chain's CDR3 is CASSFGGGETQYF. CDR3 coding DNA: TGTGCCAGCAGCTTTGGGGGAGGAGAGACCCAGTACTTC.

V is TRBV5-8 and J is TRBJ1-5; 9 nucleotides align to TRBD1. V gave up 4 bases and J gave up 4 bases; unmatched junction bases: 9. In germline, CDR1 is SGHTS, CDR2 YDEGEE. This CDR3 is built from 16 residues. CDR3 sequence: CASSLHGQGSNQPQHF. The CDR3 nucleotides read TGTGCCAGCAGCCTCCACGGACAGGGGAGTAATCAGCCCCAGCATTTT.

The chain employs TRBV2 and TRBJ1-1; the D is unclear. The ends were cut back, 4 bases at V and 5 bases at J, with 8 bases in the middle. CDR3 length: 12 amino acids. CDR1 and CDR2 from the germline V gene are SNHLY and FYNNEI. In DNA, the CDR3 is TGTGCCAGCAGTGCATCGCGTACTGAAGCTTTCTTT. It is translated as CASSASRTEAFF.

The chain couples TRBV6-5 to TRBJ1-4, with D perhaps TRBD1 (6 bases). This CDR3 has 14 amino acids. The ends were cut back, 5 bases at V and 10 bases at J, with 17 bases in the middle. CDR1 and CDR2 (germline): MNHEY, SVGAGI. CDR3 protein: CASSQGGGKGKLFF. The CDR3 nucleotides read TGTGCCAGCAGTCAGGGAGGGGGGAAGGGAAAACTGTTTTTT.

This chain joins TRBV27 and TRBJ2-7; D is possibly TRBD2 (6 bases). This CDR3 comprises 15 residues. Trimming pared 5 bases from V and 6 bases from J, leaving 20 bases between. In germline, CDR1 is MNHEY, CDR2 SMNVEV (reference sequence). CDR3 sequence (DNA): TGTGCCAGCAGTGTCCGGGACTTCCCTAGGGGCGAGCAGTACTTC. Translation gives CASSVRDFPRGEQYF.

This clone has a single count. V is TRBV7-6 and J is TRBJ2-2; 9 bases line up with TRBD1. V was clipped by 6 bases and J by 3 bases; unmatched bases: 5. Germline-derived CDR1 and CDR2 are SGHVS and FNYEAQ. This CDR3 contains 15 residues. The CDR3 DNA follows: TGTGCCAGCAGGCCCGGGACAGGGTACACCGGGGAGCTGTTTTTT. Its protein product is CASRPGTGYTGELFF.

The rearrangement joins TRBV5-1 to TRBJ2-4; 9 nucleotides align to TRBD2. Germline CDR1 reads SGHRS; CDR2 reads YFSETQ. With V trimmed by 0 bases and J by 1 base, 2 bases remained unmatched. The CDR3 is 16 amino acids. For the CDR3, the DNA is TGCGCCAGCAGCTTGGTCCTAGCGGGGGCCAAAAACATTCAGTACTTC. Translation: CASSLVLAGAKNIQYF.

The V gene is TRBV18, the J gene TRBJ1-2, with 8 bases aligning to TRBD1. The trim removed 1 base at V and 0 bases at J, leaving 4 bases unmatched. The germline V gene has CDR1 KGHSH and CDR2 LQKENI. The CDR3 consists of 16 residues. The CDR3 loop is CASSPLGTGANYGYTF. The CDR3 bases are TGTGCCAGCTCACCACTCGGGACAGGAGCTAACTATGGCTACACCTTC.

This clone was seen just once. The chain employs TRBV7-2 and TRBJ2-3; D is possibly TRBD2 (5 bases). This CDR3 has 19 amino acids. Trimming stripped 2 bases from V and 4 bases from J, with 25 bases between. The V gene's germline CDR1 is SGHTA and CDR2 FQGNSA. DNA for the CDR3: TGTGCCAGCAGCTTACCGAGGAAGAGGACGGGGTTAGCCCCAGATACGCAGTATTTT. It specifies CASSLPRKRTGLAPDTQYF.

The rearrangement joins TRBV19 to TRBJ2-5; 7 positions agree with TRBD2. V shed 1 base, J shed 7 bases, and the junction held 6 bases outside the gene matches. This CDR3 comprises 14 residues. Germline CDR1 and CDR2: LNHDA and SQIVND (reference sequence). The CDR3 DNA reads as TGTGCCAGTAGTATAGGGGGGGGTGAGGGGACCCAGTACTTC. Translated: CASSIGGGEGTQYF.

The chain combines TRBV16 with TRBJ1-5, with D possibly matching TRBD1 (5 bases). CDR1 KGHSY and CDR2 FQNENV come from the germline V gene. The CDR3 runs to 15 residues. Trimming took off 8 bases at V and 9 bases at J, with 23 bases between the two ends. CDR3 DNA sequence: TGTGCCAGCCAGAAGCGGGGAATTAGCCAGGGGCCCCAGCATTTT. It yields the protein CASQKRGISQGPQHF.

The CDR3 here is CASSLLAGSSDTQYF. Written as DNA, the CDR3 is TGCGCCAGCAGCTTGCTAGCCGGTAGTTCAGATACGCAGTATTTT. V and J are TRBV5-1 and TRBJ2-3, with D tentatively TRBD2 (5 bases). CDR3 length equals 15 residues. Trimming took off 1 base at V and 4 bases at J, with 13 bases between the two ends. Germline loops: CDR1 SGHRS, CDR2 YFSETQ.

V and J are TRBV5-4 and TRBJ1-3; 8 bases are a match to TRBD1. Per germline, CDR1 SGHNT and CDR2 YYREEE (reference sequence). The length of the CDR3 is 15 residues. V lost 4 bases, J lost 4 bases, and 7 bases stayed unmatched. The DNA of the CDR3 is TGTGCCAGCAGCATTGGACAGGGAAGAGGAAACACCATATATTTT. This gives the protein CASSIGQGRGNTIYF.

This clone was seen only a few times. The chain employs TRBV29-1 and TRBJ2-5, with a tentative D call TRBD1 (6 bases). The CDR3 extends over 12 amino acids. The V end lost 4 bases, the J end lost 5 bases, and 11 bases lay between the germline ends. CDR1 and CDR2 (germline): SQVTM, ANQGSEA. CDR3 nucleotides: TGCAGCGTTGCGACAGGAGGTGAGACCCAGTACTTC. This gives the protein CSVATGGETQYF.

The gene calls are TRBV29-1 and TRBJ1-1; D not resolved. The V end was cut by 4 bases, the J end by 6 bases, with 12 bases between. The CDR3 totals 12 residues. Germline V gene sequence: CDR1 SQVTM, CDR2 ANQGSEA. CDR3 protein: CSVVPGEAEAFF. CDR3 coding DNA: TGCAGCGTTGTCCCGGGAGAGGCTGAAGCTTTCTTT.

The rearrangement joins TRBV11-2 to TRBJ2-5; 11 nucleotides align to TRBD2. There are 16 residues in the CDR3. With V trimmed by 5 bases and J by 5 bases, 10 bases remained unmatched. Germline V CDR1 and CDR2: SGHAT, FQNNGV. The CDR3 loop reads CASSPGVAGGSETQYF. CDR3 DNA sequence: TGTGCCAGCAGCCCGGGGGTAGCGGGGGGGAGTGAGACCCAGTACTTC.

The genes are TRBV4-1 and TRBJ2-1; 7 positions agree with TRBD2. J was trimmed by 6 bases and V by 0 bases; bases with no gene match: 11. From germline, CDR1 is MGHRA and CDR2 YSYEKL. The CDR3 has 17 residues. The CDR3 DNA reads TGCGCCAGCAGCCAAGATGGGGGGGGGTTACGGGTCAATGAGCAGTTCTTC. This codes for CASSQDGGGLRVNEQFF.

This chain joins TRBV6-1 and TRBJ1-5; no firm D call. The germline V gene has CDR1 MNHNS and CDR2 SASEGT. V dropped 1 base and J dropped 0 bases, with 10 bases sitting between them. This CDR3 is 16 amino acids long. CDR3 sequence reads: CASSEGRTYSNQPQHF. The DNA for the CDR3 is TGTGCCAGCAGTGAAGGGAGGACGTATAGCAATCAGCCCCAGCATTTT.

The chain carries TRBV11-2 and TRBJ2-3; 7 positions agree with TRBD1. The CDR3 extends over 16 amino acids. The ends lost 10 bases at V and 2 bases at J; junction bases unmatched: 15. Germline V CDR1 and CDR2: SGHAT, FQNNGV. The CDR3 nucleotides read TGTGCCACCGCGCGAGGGACAGTTTCAATCACAGATACGCAGTATTTT. Translation: CATARGTVSITDTQYF.

CDR3 sequence reads: CASSLGTGGAGGQPQHF. The CDR3 DNA reads TGTGCCAGCAGCCTTGGGACAGGGGGCGCGGGAGGTCAGCCCCAGCATTTT. The chain carries TRBV3-1 (or the pseudogene TRBV3-2) and TRBJ1-5; 12 bases fit TRBD1. Looked up from germline, CDR1 is LGHDT and CDR2 is YNNKEL (reference sequence). Trimming took 4 bases from V and 6 from J; bases not matched to a gene: 10. This CDR3 has 17 amino acids.

This clone occurred once. V gene TRBV24-1 combines with J gene TRBJ2-1; the match to TRBD2 covers 8 bases. V shed 4 bases, J shed 8 bases, and the junction held 12 bases outside the gene matches. The CDR3 sequence is 16 residues long. Germline V CDR1 and CDR2: KGHDR, SFDVKD. CDR3 sequence reads: CATSERGDYLLHEQFF. The DNA for the CDR3 is TGTGCCACCAGTGAGCGGGGGGACTACCTCCTCCATGAGCAGTTCTTC.

J is TRBJ1-1 and V is TRBV3-1 (or the pseudogene TRBV3-2); D may be TRBD1 (6 bases). The CDR3 is 13 residues long. Looked up from germline, CDR1 is LGHDT and CDR2 is YNNKEL (reference sequence). V lost 6 bases and J 7 bases, leaving 15 bases between the germline ends. The CDR3 nucleotides read TGTGCCAGCAGGGCGGCGCAGGGGCTTGAAGCTTTCTTT. Its protein is CASRAAQGLEAFF.

This clone was detected once. The chain employs TRBV10-1 and TRBJ1-5, with 9 bases identical to TRBD1. The CDR3 contains 18 residues. V lost 4 bases, J lost 3 bases, and 13 bases stayed unmatched. Germline V gene lookup returns CDR1 WNHNN and CDR2 SYGVQD (reference sequence). Written as DNA, the CDR3 is TGCGCCAGCAGTGGACCCCGAGGGACAGGGATGGACAATCAGCCCCAGCATTTT. Protein sequence: CASSGPRGTGMDNQPQHF.

The genes are TRBV30 and TRBJ2-7; the match to TRBD2 covers 13 bases. V shed 5 bases and J 4 bases; nucleotides not matched to a gene: 11. Germline V gene lookup returns CDR1 GTSNPN and CDR2 SVGIG (reference sequence). The CDR3 sequence is 16 residues long. The CDR3 nucleotides are TGTGCCTGGTCGGGGACTAGCGGGATAGTCGGTTACGAGCAGTACTTC. Its protein product is CAWSGTSGIVGYEQYF. The whole variable domain, filled in from reference TRBV30 and TRBJ2-7, reads SQTIHQWPATLVQPVGSPLSLECTVEGTSNPNLYWYRQAAGRGLQLLFYSVGIGQISSEVPQNLSASRPQDRQFILSSKKLLLSDSGFYLCAWSGTSGIVGYEQYFGPGTRLTVT.